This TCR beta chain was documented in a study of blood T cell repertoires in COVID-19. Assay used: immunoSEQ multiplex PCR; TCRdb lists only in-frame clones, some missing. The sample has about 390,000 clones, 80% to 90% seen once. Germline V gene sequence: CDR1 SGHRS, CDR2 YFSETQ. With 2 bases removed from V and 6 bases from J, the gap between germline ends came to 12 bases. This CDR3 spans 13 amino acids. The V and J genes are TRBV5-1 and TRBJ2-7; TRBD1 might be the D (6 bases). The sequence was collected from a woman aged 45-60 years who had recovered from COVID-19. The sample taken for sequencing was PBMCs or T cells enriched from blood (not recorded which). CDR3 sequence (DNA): TGCGCCAGCAGCTTTTCAGGGGATGGCGAGCAGTACTTC. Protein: CASSFSGDGEQYF. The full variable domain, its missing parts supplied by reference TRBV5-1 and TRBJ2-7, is KAGVTQTPRYLIKTRGQQVTLSCSPISGHRSVSWYQQTPGQGLQFLFEYFSETQRNKGNFPGRFSGRQFSNSRSEMNVSTLELGDSALYLCASSFSGDGEQYFGPGTRLTVT.